These T cell receptor beta chains were read from a single sample in a study of sequential checkpoint blockade in melanoma. Some clones are missing from TCRdb's copy, which holds only in-frame ones; the method was immunoSEQ multiplex PCR. This sample carries roughly 2,500 clones, 20% to 25% of them seen once, and the ten largest clones take 4.3%. The input for sequencing was tumor tissue (inferred from file names), taken from a patient given nivolumab and ipilimumab in sequence. These receptors originate from a human donor with melanoma. The CDR3 runs from the conserved cysteine through the conserved F or W. A D gene is named only where the DNA matches it firmly. Not all rows give a size; the values are once, few, many and, for expanded clones, a class.

>TRBV18|NA|few|12|TRBJ2-7
TGTGCCAGCTCACCTGTTTCCTACGAGCAGTACTTC
CASSPVSYEQYF
>TRBV2|NA|NA|14|TRBJ2-7
TGTGCCAGCAGACTACTAAGTGCCGTAACCGAGCAGTACTTC
CASRLLSAVTEQYF
>TRBV29-1|NA|NA|13|TRBJ1-5
TGCAGCGTTGGGGGGGGTATTAATCAGCCCCAGCATTTT
CSVGGGINQPQHF
>TRBV10-2|TRBD1|NA|16|TRBJ2-5
TGCGCCAGCAGCGACGTCTGGGGGACAGGGAAGGAGACCCAGTACTTC
CASSDVWGTGKETQYF
>TRBV19|NA|NA|16|TRBJ1-1
TGTGCCAGTAGTAACCCGGATGAAGGGAGGAACACTGAAGCTTTCTTT
CASSNPDEGRNTEAFF
>TRBV12-1|NA|few|13|TRBJ2-7
TGTGCCAGCAGCCTAGGGACTTCCTACGAGCAGTACTTC
CASSLGTSYEQYF
>TRBV14|NA|few|15|TRBJ1-4
TGTGCCAGCAGCCAAGAGTGGGGGGTTGGGGAAAAACTGTTTTTT
CASSQEWGVGEKLFF
>TRBV23-1|TRBD1|few|13|TRBJ1-4
TGCGCCAGCAGCCCTCCAGGGGGTGAAAAACTGTTTTTT
CASSPPGGEKLFF
>TRBV28|TRBD1|NA|15|TRBJ1-1
TGTGCCGGCAAACCACTGGGGGACAGGGGGACTGAAGCTTTCTTT
CAGKPLGDRGTEAFF
>TRBV11-3|NA|medium-sized|14|TRBJ2-2
TGTGCCAGCAGCTTGGACTCGCGCACCGGGGAGCTGTTTTTT
CASSLDSRTGELFF
>TRBV11-3|TRBD1|medium-sized|15|TRBJ2-7
TGTGCCAGCAGCTTAGTGGGACAGAGCTCCTACGAGCAGTACTTC
CASSLVGQSSYEQYF
>TRBV5-1|NA|NA|14|TRBJ2-5
TGCGCCAGCAGCTTGAGCAGCCATGAAGAGACCCAGTACTTC
CASSLSSHEETQYF
>TRBV11-3|TRBD1|medium-sized|15|TRBJ1-4
TGTGCCAGCAGCTTAAGACAGGGGGCTGGAGAAAAACTGTTTTTT
CASSLRQGAGEKLFF
>TRBV6-8|NA|NA|13|TRBJ1-1
TGTGCCAGCAGTTCTCGCCCGAACACTGAAGCTTTCTTT
CASSSRPNTEAFF
>TRBV11-3|NA|medium-sized|16|TRBJ1-4
TGTGCCAGCAGCCCCCTAATAGGGGGTTTTGATGAAAAACTGTTTTTT
CASSPLIGGFDEKLFF
>TRBV19|NA|NA|12|TRBJ1-3
TGTGCCAGTAGAACTCCTGGAAACACCATATATTTT
CASRTPGNTIYF
>TRBV28|TRBD2|NA|14|TRBJ2-3
TGTGCCAGCCGATCTAGCGGGGGGGCAGATACGCAGTATTTT
CASRSSGGADTQYF
>TRBV6-8|TRBD1|few|13|TRBJ1-5
TGTGCCAGCAGTCCGACAGGGATTCAGCCCCAGCATTTT
CASSPTGIQPQHF
>TRBV11-3|TRBD2|medium-sized|14|TRBJ2-1
TGTGCCAGCAGCCCTAGCGGGAGGTCAGTTGAGCAGTTCTTC
CASSPSGRSVEQFF
>TRBV18|TRBD1|NA|17|TRBJ2-7
TGTGCCAGCTCATCCCAGCAGGGGGAAATAGCCCGGAACGAGCAGTACTTC
CASSSQQGEIARNEQYF
>TRBV28|TRBD1|few|13|TRBJ2-7
TGTGCCAGCAGCTCTGGGGACAGGACTCTACCACACTTC
CASSSGDRTLPHF
>TRBV6-8|NA|NA|14|TRBJ2-1
TGTGCCAGCAGTTCCCTCCTAATGGGCAATGAGCAGTTCTTC
CASSSLLMGNEQFF
>TRBV18|NA|NA|18|TRBJ2-3
TGTGCCAGCTCACCACCCATTATCCGTCTCTCGGGAACAGATACGCAGTATTTT
CASSPPIIRLSGTDTQYF
>TRBV6-8|NA|few|13|TRBJ1-3
TGTGCCAGCAGTTACTCGAATGGAAACACCATATATTTT
CASSYSNGNTIYF
>TRBV12-2|NA|medium-sized|14|TRBJ1-2
TGTGCCGGACACAGCGGACAGGACCTCTATGGCTACACCTTC
CAGHSGQDLYGYTF
>TRBV6-8|NA|few|17|TRBJ1-5
TGTGCCAGCAGAACGACCCAGGGCAGATATAGCAATCAGCCCCAGCATTTT
CASRTTQGRYSNQPQHF
>TRBV28|NA|large|16|TRBJ1-1
TGTGCCAGCAGTTGGGCCCACGGAGGGGTAGGTACTGAAGCTTTCTTT
CASSWAHGGVGTEAFF
>TRBV11-3|NA|many|15|TRBJ2-1
TGTGCCAGCAGCCACCCGGGGGGCCCTGAGAATGAGCAGTTCTTC
CASSHPGGPENEQFF
>TRBV18|NA|few|13|TRBJ2-7
TGTGCCAGCTCTCCCTCGGGGACCTACGAGCAGTACTTC
CASSPSGTYEQYF
>TRBV9|NA|few|16|TRBJ2-6
TGTGCCAGCAGTGGACCGGTCGACTCTGGGGCCAACGTCCTGACTTTC
CASSGPVDSGANVLTF
>TRBV11-3|NA|NA|18|TRBJ2-3
TGTGCCAGCAGCTTAGGGGCGGCAGCCTTTACCAGCACAGATACGCAGTATTTT
CASSLGAAAFTSTDTQYF
>TRBV11-3|NA|NA|15|TRBJ2-1
TGTGCCAGCACCCCATGGGGGGGCACCTACAATGAGCAGTTCTTC
CASTPWGGTYNEQFF
>TRBV28|NA|NA|15|TRBJ2-3
TGTGCCAGCAGTCCTCGGGACTTACACACAGATACGCAGTATTTT
CASSPRDLHTDTQYF
>TRBV11-3|TRBD2|medium-sized|16|TRBJ2-7
TGTGCCAGCAGCATTACCGGGACTAGCGGGAGTTACGAGCAGTACTTC
CASSITGTSGSYEQYF
>TRBV5-1|TRBD2|NA|14|TRBJ2-2
TGCGCCAGCAGCGCCGGGGGGGTTCCGAGGGAGCTGTTTTTT
CASSAGGVPRELFF
>TRBV9|NA|few|13|TRBJ1-2
TGTGCCAGCAGCCACGGGACGGACTATGGCTACACCTTC
CASSHGTDYGYTF
>TRBV10-2|NA|NA|13|TRBJ2-6
TGCGCCAGCTCTGTGTCGGGGGCCAACGTCCTGACTTTC
CASSVSGANVLTF
>TRBV28|TRBD1|NA|12|TRBJ1-1
TGTGCCAGCAGGATACAGGGGGGTGAAGCTTTCTTT
CASRIQGGEAFF
>TRBV11-3|NA|NA|17|TRBJ1-3
TGTGCCAGCAGCCCACTCGGTGGACGGATCTCTGGAAACACCATATATTTT
CASSPLGGRISGNTIYF
>TRBV18|NA|NA|15|TRBJ2-2
TGTGCCAGCTCAATATCGACGGCGAACACCGGGGAGCTGTTTTTT
CASSISTANTGELFF